This T cell receptor (beta chain) is from a study of circulating and synovial CD4+ cells in juvenile arthritis. Study observations and caveats: CPL and bulk CD4 samples differed at least tenfold in T cell genomes.

Here immunoSEQ multiplex PCR was the method, and the copy in TCRdb shows in-frame clones only, minus some. In the table there are about 34,000 clones, 95% to 96% of which are singletons. Germline V gene lookup returns CDR1 SQVTM and CDR2 ANQGSEA. This CDR3 has 12 residues. Between the trimmed V and J ends, which lost 7 bases and 1 base, there was a span of 8 bases. This clone was detected a few times. Its specificity is unknown. The sequence derives from a human donor with juvenile idiopathic arthritis. Material: CD4+ T cells from blood. The chain links TRBV29-1 to TRBJ1-5, with D unresolved. The CDR3 region has the DNA TGCAGCGCACGGGAGAGCAATCAGCCCCAGCATTTT. Its protein is CSARESNQPQHF.